These T cell receptor beta chains were read from a single sample in a study of T cell changes during pregnancy in multiple sclerosis. Sequencing was performed with immunoSEQ multiplex PCR; in TCRdb, only in-frame clones are kept and a portion is missing. The sample records more than 100,000 clones, 92% being singletons. The specimen was peripheral blood, collected after pregnancy. The receptors come from a female donor with multiple sclerosis, enrolled in a pregnancy study. Each CDR3 is given with its conserved first and last residue. The D gene is left open where the match is weak. Expanded clones get a size class; other rows say once, few or many, or leave the size out.

j_call | d_call | clone_size | v_call | cdr3_aa | cdr3_nt
TRBJ2-7 | NA | NA | TRBV7-7 | CASSSEQGPSYEQYF | TGTGCCAGCAGCTCAGAGCAGGGGCCCAGTTACGAGCAGTACTTC
TRBJ2-2 | TRBD2 | NA | TRBV29-1 | CSAGTSGGAGPGELFF | TGCAGCGCGGGGACTAGCGGGGGGGCCGGCCCCGGGGAGCTGTTTTTT
TRBJ2-1 | TRBD2 | NA | TRBV6-4 | CASSARGAGGTYNEQFF | TGTGCCAGCAGTGCCCGGGGAGCGGGAGGTACTTACAATGAGCAGTTCTTC
TRBJ1-4 | NA | NA | TRBV11-1 | CASSRTGDEKLFF | TGTGCCAGCAGCCGTACAGGAGATGAAAAACTGTTTTTT
TRBJ2-1 | NA | NA | TRBV27 | CASSGGRASNEQFF | TGTGCCAGCAGTGGGGGCAGGGCAAGCAATGAGCAGTTCTTC
TRBJ1-2 | NA | NA | TRBV11-1 | CASSSTSYGYTF | TGTGCCAGCAGCTCAACAAGTTATGGCTACACCTTC
TRBJ1-4 | NA | NA | TRBV6-5 | CASSYALGRNEKLFF | TGTGCCAGCAGTTACGCCCTCGGCAGGAATGAAAAACTGTTTTTT
TRBJ2-7 | TRBD1 | NA | TRBV18 | CASSPLGQVASYEQYF | TGTGCCAGCTCACCCTTAGGACAGGTAGCGTCCTACGAGCAGTACTTC
TRBJ2-5 | TRBD2 | NA | TRBV7-2 | CASSGWTSGGARETQYF | TGTGCCAGCAGCGGCTGGACTAGCGGGGGGGCCCGAGAGACCCAGTACTTC
TRBJ1-6 | NA | NA | TRBV18 | CASSPPGAIDSPLHF | TGTGCCAGCTCACCACCAGGGGCCATAGATTCACCCCTCCACTTT
TRBJ2-2 | NA | NA | TRBV9 | CASSARMGQAKNTGELFF | TGTGCCAGCAGCGCCCGAATGGGGCAGGCCAAAAACACCGGGGAGCTGTTTTTT
TRBJ2-3 | NA | NA | TRBV5-1 | CASSFTGIPRFDTDTQYF | TGCGCCAGCAGCTTTACAGGGATCCCTCGCTTTGACACAGATACGCAGTATTTT
TRBJ1-1 | TRBD1 | NA | TRBV6-5 | CASRGQRNTEAFF | TGTGCCAGCAGGGGACAGAGGAACACTGAAGCTTTCTTT
TRBJ2-5 | NA | NA | TRBV5-1 | CASSSTGGVATQYF | TGCGCCAGCAGCTCAACAGGGGGGGTGGCAACCCAGTACTTC
TRBJ1-2 | TRBD1 | once | TRBV28 | CASTPGQGINYGYTF | TGTGCCAGCACCCCGGGACAGGGTATTAACTATGGCTACACCTTC
TRBJ2-5 | TRBD1 | NA | TRBV7-2 | CASSPRTGLGETQYF | TGTGCCAGCAGCCCCCGGACAGGGTTAGGGGAGACCCAGTACTTC
TRBJ2-7 | TRBD2 | NA | TRBV7-9 | CASSSGGRQAISYEQYF | TGTGCCAGCAGCTCGGGCGGGAGGCAGGCAATCTCCTACGAGCAGTACTTC
TRBJ2-1 | TRBD2 | once | TRBV15 | CATSREGLAVNNEQFF | TGTGCCACCAGCAGAGAGGGACTAGCGGTTAACAATGAGCAGTTCTTC
TRBJ2-3 | NA | NA | TRBV7-6 | CASSLGLRGQDTQYF | TGTGCCAGCAGCTTAGGGTTGCGGGGCCAAGATACGCAGTATTTT
TRBJ2-5 | NA | NA | TRBV5-6 | CASSFKGGGRETQYF | TGTGCCAGCAGCTTCAAGGGGGGAGGGAGGGAGACCCAGTACTTC
TRBJ1-1 | NA | NA | TRBV11-2 | CASSLGRAEAFF | TGTGCCAGCAGCTTAGGCAGGGCTGAAGCTTTCTTT
TRBJ1-4 | NA | NA | TRBV10-3 | CAISADSRLNEKLFF | TGTGCCATCAGTGCCGACTCCCGGCTTAATGAAAAACTGTTTTTT
TRBJ1-2 | TRBD1 | NA | TRBV19 | CASSPGQGLGGYTF | TGTGCCAGTAGCCCGGGACAGGGGTTGGGCGGCTACACCTTC
TRBJ1-2 | NA | NA | TRBV5-1 | CASSLAGYGYTF | TGCGCCAGCAGCTTGGCCGGGTATGGCTACACCTTC
TRBJ1-1 | TRBD1 | NA | TRBV5-4 | CASSPPSDRGTEAFF | TGTGCCAGCAGCCCACCTTCAGACAGGGGCACTGAAGCTTTCTTT
TRBJ2-3 | TRBD1 | NA | TRBV28 | CASSRAGGAMTDTQYF | TGTGCCAGCAGTCGTGCAGGGGGCGCGATGACAGATACGCAGTATTTT
TRBJ1-4 | NA | NA | TRBV27 | CASSLSAGSGEKLFF | TGTGCCAGCAGTTTATCGGCGGGGAGTGGGGAAAAACTGTTTTTT
TRBJ2-3 | TRBD2 | once | TRBV12-5 | CASGSLAGARGDTQYF | TGTGCTAGTGGTTCCTTAGCGGGGGCTCGTGGGGATACGCAGTATTTT
TRBJ2-3 | TRBD2 | NA | TRBV27 | CASSLFFWGTSGDTQYF | TGTGCCAGCAGTTTATTTTTCTGGGGTACTAGCGGTGATACGCAGTATTTT
TRBJ1-3 | NA | NA | TRBV7-2 | CASSLGYVLHF | TGTGCCAGCAGCTTAGGCTATGTACTACATTTT
TRBJ1-6 | NA | NA | TRBV5-4 | CASSSPGRDSPLHF | TGTGCCAGCAGCTCACCAGGCAGGGATTCACCCCTCCACTTT
TRBJ2-3 | TRBD2 | NA | TRBV19 | CASSIGSSGVGDTQYF | TGTGCCAGTAGTATAGGGTCTAGCGGGGTTGGAGATACGCAGTATTTT
TRBJ2-7 | NA | NA | TRBV21-1 | CASRPGLDDEQYF | TGTGCCAGCAGACCGGGACTAGACGACGAGCAGTACTTC
TRBJ1-2 | NA | NA | TRBV16 | CASSGRTESYGYTF | TGTGCCAGCAGCGGAAGGACAGAATCTTATGGCTACACCTTC
TRBJ2-1 | TRBD2 | NA | TRBV5-1 | CASSQDAMTSGPNNEQFF | TGCGCCAGCAGCCAAGACGCGATGACTAGCGGGCCTAACAATGAGCAGTTCTTC
TRBJ1-3 | NA | once | TRBV9 | CASSVASLEASAGNTIYF | TGTGCCAGCAGCGTTGCGTCGCTAGAGGCCAGCGCTGGAAACACCATATATTTT
TRBJ2-2 | TRBD2 | NA | TRBV2 | CASKGLVNTGELFF | TGTGCCAGCAAGGGACTAGTGAACACCGGGGAGCTGTTTTTT